Many counts were recorded for the clone carrying this TCR beta chain. The target antigen is unknown. This sample is drawn from a study of regulatory T cells in long-lasting Graves disease. Combining iRepertoire HTBI primers with Arm-PCR of CDR3 regions, the authors built TCR beta libraries. From the multiplex PCR reads, TCRdb called clonotypes with MiXCR, one entry per CDR3 protein. In the table there are 700,000 or so distinct CDR3 sequences, around 30% of which are singletons. Time point defined: persistent/refractory GD, antithyroid drugs over 5 years with positive TRAb. PBMCs provided the RNA from which the TCR library was made. CDR1 SNHLY and CDR2 FYNNEI come from the germline V gene. The CDR3 extends over 15 amino acids. V dropped 3 bases and J dropped 2; count of bases not matched to a gene: 4. Study results and caveats: Favored gene segments in persistent disease were TRBV28, TRBJ1-2 and TRBJ2-5. Less diverse TCR repertoires were seen in persistent Graves' patients than in newly diagnosed ones.

Sequencing was performed on peripheral blood mononuclear cells (PBMCs), taken when the disease was refractory, from a patient treated with antithyroid drugs. This chain links TRBV2 with TRBJ1-5; 7 nucleotides line up with TRBD1. The clonotype comes from a female donor with Graves disease. CDR3 nucleotide sequence: TGTGCCAGCAGTGAGAACAGGGGAGGCAATCAGCCCCAGCATTTT. It specifies CASSENRGGNQPQHF.